The clone carrying this T cell receptor beta chain has just a few counts. While infection was still active, Seattle patients were enrolled and then followed longitudinally. These data belong to a study of blood T cell repertoires in COVID-19. This CDR3 spans 16 amino acids. V trimming: 1 base; J trimming: 7 bases; junction bases outside the gene matches: 10. Germline V gene data show CDR1 as SGHRS and CDR2 as YFSETQ. Here immunoSEQ multiplex PCR was the method, and the copy in TCRdb shows in-frame clones only, minus some. This sample has about 250,000 clones, with 92% found just once. Sequenced sample: peripheral blood. The chain recombines TRBV5-1 with TRBJ2-5; 10 bases line up with TRBD1. The receptor was isolated from a man in his thirties or forties with COVID-19, enrolled during active disease. DNA for the CDR3: TGCGCCAGCAGCTTGACCACCGGGACAGGGGCGGCGACCCAGTACTTC. Amino acids: CASSLTTGTGAATQYF.